This T cell receptor beta chain derives from a study of memory B cells and T cells in multiple sclerosis. Study-wide results and limits: Shared clonotype counts depended on differing compartment clone-set sizes and were normalized.

The CDR3 length is 16 residues. Germline values: CDR1 MGHRA, CDR2 YSYEKL. Deletions cut 0 bases from V and 2 bases from J, with 11 bases between. A word on this clone: Its target is unknown.

Generated by immunoSEQ multiplex PCR, the TCRdb table keeps only in-frame clones and is missing some. In the table there are 40,000 to 50,000 clones, almost 85% of which are singletons. CFSE-dim autoproliferating and CFSE-high non-proliferating T cells from unstimulated culture were sequenced separately. Pooled replicate wells came from approximately 51 million CFSE-labeled PBMCs cultured about seven days without stimulus. Without exogenous stimuli, 0.4 to 0.6 uM CFSE-labeled PBMCs were cultured serum-free. Sequences were obtained from PBMCs from blood kept in culture. The source of this sequence is a human donor with multiple sclerosis. The rearrangement joins TRBV4-1 to TRBJ2-1; perhaps TRBD2 as D (5 bases). Here the CDR3 reads CASSQEGSDPYNEQFF. CDR3 bases: TGCGCCAGCAGCCAAGAGGGGAGCGACCCCTACAATGAGCAGTTCTTC.